The 27 T cell receptor beta chains below come from one sample, sequenced in a study of cytomegalovirus exposure and HLA in healthy donors. Vbeta (60) and Jbeta (13) primers were used in the PCR. Profiling relied on immunoSEQ multiplex PCR, and the TCRdb table lists in-frame clones only, not all of them. Found here are fewer than 200,000 clones, 79% of them singletons; the top ten hold roughly 0.64%. The sequenced sample was PBMCs. The receptors were sampled from a middle-aged woman in good health and CMV-seronegative.

This clone was seen only once. The genes are TRBV28 and TRBJ2-7; 15 nucleotides align to TRBD2. After removal of 7 bases from V and 0 bases from J, the junction contained 10 bases not matched to a gene. CDR3 length: 18 amino acids. Germline V gene lookup returns CDR1 MDHEN and CDR2 SYDVKM. CDR3 in DNA: TGTGCCAGCACCAGGGGACTAGCGGGAGGTCCGAGCTCCTACGAGCAGTACTTC. It is translated as CASTRGLAGGPSSYEQYF.

The genes are TRBV6-1 and TRBJ2-7; D might be TRBD1 (6 bases). The V end was cut by 8 bases, the J end by 0 bases, with 14 bases between. The CDR3 spans 14 residues. CDR1 and CDR2 from the germline V gene are MNHNS and SASEGT. DNA of the CDR3: TGTGCCAGCCTCAATATAGGGGGCTCCTACGAGCAGTACTTC. Protein product: CASLNIGGSYEQYF.

This chain joins TRBV15 and TRBJ1-5; D uncertain. V was cut by 0 bases and J by 6 bases, with 12 bases left in between. The germline CDR1 and CDR2 sequences are LNHNV and YYDKDF (reference sequence). The CDR3 runs 15 residues. CDR3: CATSRERSSGQPQHF. The CDR3 region has the DNA TGTGCCACCAGCAGAGAGAGGAGTAGCGGTCAGCCCCAGCATTTT.

The chain has TRBV7-9 and TRBJ1-6, with 8 bases fitting TRBD1. The trim removed 3 bases at V and 11 bases at J, leaving 12 bases unmatched. The CDR3 runs to 16 residues. Germline V CDR1 and CDR2: SEHNR, FQNEAQ (reference sequence). CDR3 residues: CASSFGPGQGGTPLHF. The DNA for the CDR3 is TGTGCCAGCAGCTTCGGCCCAGGACAGGGTGGTACACCCCTCCACTTT.

The gene calls are TRBV5-1 and TRBJ2-1; TRBD2 aligns across 7 bases. The CDR3 extends over 14 amino acids. The ends lost 2 bases at V and 10 bases at J; junction bases unmatched: 9. Per germline, CDR1 SGHRS and CDR2 YFSETQ. In DNA form, the CDR3 reads TGCGCCAGCAGCTTCTTATCCAGCGGGGCCGAGCAGTTCTTC. This translates into CASSFLSSGAEQFF.

This chain joins TRBV19 and TRBJ1-1; 7 bases map to TRBD1. Germline-derived CDR1 and CDR2 are LNHDA and SQIVND (reference sequence). After removal of 7 bases from V and 4 bases from J, the junction contained 15 bases not matched to a gene. The CDR3 runs to 16 residues. CDR3 bases: TGTGCCAGTACTCCCGTCCCAGGGGGGCGGCCCACTGAAGCTTTCTTT. It encodes CASTPVPGGRPTEAFF.

The rearrangement uses TRBV4-1 and TRBJ1-1; D uncertain. From germline, CDR1 is MGHRA and CDR2 YSYEKL. V gave up 2 bases and J gave up 1 base, with 5 bases separating them. This CDR3 is built from 13 residues. Written as DNA, the CDR3 is TGCGCCAGCAGCCAAACCAGGAACACTGAAGCTTTCTTT. Amino acid sequence: CASSQTRNTEAFF.

This chain connects TRBV4-1 to TRBJ2-3; the match to TRBD2 covers 11 bases. Germline V gene lookup returns CDR1 MGHRA and CDR2 YSYEKL. The CDR3 consists of 16 residues. The V segment lost 3 bases and the J segment 1 base; nucleotides outside the gene matches: 3. CDR3 in amino acids: CASSHELAGGTDTQYF. In nucleotides, the CDR3 is TGCGCCAGCAGCCACGAACTAGCGGGAGGCACAGATACGCAGTATTTT.

In the case of this clone: This same CDR3 is encoded by further DNA sequences in the sample. CDR3 residues: CASSAGDSNYGYTF. The CDR3, as DNA: TGTGCCAGCAGTGCCGGGGACTCGAACTATGGCTACACCTTC. The V and J genes are TRBV9 and TRBJ1-2, with a possible D match to TRBD1 (5 bases). CDR1 SGDLS and CDR2 YYNGEE come from the germline V gene. This CDR3 region has 14 residues. Trimming shortened V by 5 bases and J by 2 bases, and 13 bases separated the two germline ends.

V is TRBV14 and J is TRBJ1-1; TRBD1 matches at 7 bases. The CDR3 spans 16 residues. V lost 3 bases to trimming and J lost 3 bases; unmatched junction nucleotides: 10. CDR1 and CDR2 from the germline V gene are SGHDN and FVKESK. The CDR3 DNA is TGTGCCAGCAGCCACTACGATCGACAGGGCTACACTGAAGCTTTCTTT. Translation gives CASSHYDRQGYTEAFF. The full variable domain, its missing parts supplied by reference TRBV14 and TRBJ1-1, is EAGVTQFPSHSVIEKGQTVTLRCDPISGHDNLYWYRRVMGKEIKFLLHFVKESKQDESGMPNNRFLAERTGGTYSTLKVQPAELEDSGVYFCASSHYDRQGYTEAFFGQGTRLTVV.

This sequence joins TRBV4-1 and TRBJ1-3; no definite D call. V was pared by 2 bases and J by 0 bases, with 8 bases between. Germline CDR1 is MGHRA and CDR2 is YSYEKL. The CDR3 extends over 15 amino acids. The CDR3 region is CASSQREVSGNTIYF. DNA of the CDR3: TGCGCCAGCAGCCAACGTGAGGTCTCTGGAAACACCATATATTTT.

The table lists this clone with a count of one. This chain joins TRBV28 and TRBJ2-1; TRBD2 aligns across 7 bases. The V segment lost 8 bases and the J segment 6 bases; nucleotides outside the gene matches: 10. Germline values: CDR1 MDHEN, CDR2 SYDVKM. CDR3 length equals 14 residues. The CDR3 nucleotides read TGTGCCAGCGGTAAGTCGGGAGGAGGCAATGAGCAGTTCTTC. Amino acids: CASGKSGGGNEQFF.

The chain links TRBV27 to TRBJ1-3; D is ambiguous. The germline V and J ends were trimmed by 5 bases and 4 bases, with 9 bases remaining between them. The CDR3 extends over 13 amino acids. Germline lookup yields CDR1 MNHEY and CDR2 SMNVEV (reference sequence). CDR3 DNA: TGTGCCAGCAGTCAGACCAGGGGAAACACCATATATTTT. Its protein product is CASSQTRGNTIYF.

The CDR3 region is CASSTTSGGSSYEQYF. The CDR3 DNA follows: TGTGCCAGCAGCACGACTAGCGGGGGTAGCTCCTACGAGCAGTACTTC. The J gene is TRBJ2-7, the V gene TRBV7-2; 12 bases map to TRBD2. Germline V gene data show CDR1 as SGHTA and CDR2 as FQGNSA. CDR3 length equals 16 residues. The trim removed 5 bases at V and 0 bases at J, leaving 5 bases unmatched.

Remarks on this clone: The sample holds other DNA sequences that translate to the same CDR3. The chain employs TRBV5-1 and TRBJ2-1; 7 bases are shared with TRBD2. Losses at the gene ends were 0 bases for V and 9 bases for J; bases not matched to a gene: 0. Germline values: CDR1 SGHRS, CDR2 YFSETQ. The CDR3 is 12 amino acids. The CDR3 coding sequence is TGCGCCAGCAGCTTGGGGGGGGGTGAGCAGTTCTTC. This gives the protein CASSLGGGEQFF.

The chain is built from TRBV5-6 and TRBJ2-5; D is possibly TRBD1 (5 bases). The length of the CDR3 is 14 residues. The V gene's germline CDR1 is SGHDT and CDR2 YYEEEE. The V end lost 2 bases, the J end lost 4 bases, and 12 bases lay between the germline ends. CDR3 nucleotide sequence: TGTGCCAGCAGCTTTGGGGCAGAGGCAGAGACCCAGTACTTC. This sequence encodes CASSFGAEAETQYF.

This sequence joins TRBV13 and TRBJ2-3, with D tentatively TRBD2 (7 bases). CDR3 length: 16 amino acids. Germline CDR1 reads PRHDT; CDR2 reads FYEKMQ (reference sequence). Trimming took 5 bases from V and 4 from J, leaving 19 bases between them. The CDR3 sequence is CASSGGGGALADTQYF. The DNA for the CDR3 is TGTGCCAGCAGCGGCGGAGGGGGGGCACTCGCAGATACGCAGTATTTT.

The V call is TRBV5-1, the J call TRBJ2-2, with a weak D call TRBD2 (5 bases). The CDR3 is 15 residues long. Germline V lookup: CDR1 SGHRS, CDR2 YFSETQ. V was trimmed by 0 bases and J by 7 bases, leaving 13 bases between them. The CDR3 DNA reads as TGCGCCAGCAGCTTGGCGAGTAGCGAAATCGGGGAGCTGTTTTTT. Amino acid sequence: CASSLASSEIGELFF.

This rearrangement joins TRBV7-6 to TRBJ2-7, with 8 bases lining up with TRBD1. The CDR3 loop spans 16 amino acids. The germline CDR1 and CDR2 sequences are SGHVS and FNYEAQ. V was clipped by 3 bases and J by 0 bases; unmatched bases: 7. The CDR3 region is CASSFLGQGSSYEQYF. The CDR3 DNA reads as TGTGCCAGCAGCTTTCTCGGACAGGGCAGCTCCTACGAGCAGTACTTC.

The rearrangement joins TRBV7-9 to TRBJ2-7; D might be TRBD2 (7 bases). Looked up from germline, CDR1 is SEHNR and CDR2 is FQNEAQ (reference sequence). CDR3 length equals 14 residues. The V and J ends lost 6 bases and 3 bases respectively, with 15 bases between them. CDR3 DNA sequence: TGTGCCAGCAGTAGAGAGGGAGGGGGCTACGAGCAGTACTTC. Translated: CASSREGGGYEQYF.

J is TRBJ1-6 and V is TRBV30; D gene unclear. The V end lost 6 bases, the J end lost 3 bases, and 9 bases lay between the germline ends. The CDR3 consists of 13 residues. Germline assignment: CDR1 GTSNPN and CDR2 SVGIG (reference sequence). In nucleotides, the CDR3 is TGTGCCTGCCATTCCAGCTATAATTCACCCCTCCACTTT. It translates to CACHSSYNSPLHF.

The rearrangement uses TRBV19 and TRBJ1-4; 11 bases match TRBD1. The length of the CDR3 is 16 residues. Germline CDR1 and CDR2: LNHDA and SQIVND (reference sequence). V was pared by 5 bases and J by 3 bases, with 5 bases of the junction left unmatched. CDR3 in DNA: TGTGCCAGTAGTTTCGGACAGGGGGCATCTAATGAAAAACTGTTTTTT. Translated: CASSFGQGASNEKLFF.

The J gene is TRBJ1-2, the V gene TRBV5-1; 7 bases match TRBD1. Germline V gives CDR1 SGHRS, CDR2 YFSETQ. The CDR3 totals 12 residues. Trimming at V came to 4 bases and at J to 7 bases, leaving 4 bases not matched to a gene. DNA for the CDR3: TGCGCCAGCAGCCCAGACAGGGCTGGCTACACCTTC. Its protein product is CASSPDRAGYTF.

This chain links TRBV9 with TRBJ1-1; TRBD1 might be the D (6 bases). With 0 bases removed from V and 1 base from J, the gap between germline ends came to 7 bases. The CDR3 loop spans 14 amino acids. CDR1 is SGDLS and CDR2 is YYNGEE in the germline V gene. CDR3 in amino acids: CASSVEQGNTEAFF. The DNA of the CDR3 is TGTGCCAGCAGCGTAGAACAGGGGAACACTGAAGCTTTCTTT.

The rearrangement uses TRBV5-6 and TRBJ1-4; D unclear. This CDR3 has 14 amino acids. Trimming cost V 2 bases and J 5 bases, with 10 bases left between them. Germline V gene sequence: CDR1 SGHDT, CDR2 YYEEEE. DNA for the CDR3: TGTGCCAGCAGCTTATGGTCGGTGAATGAAAAACTGTTTTTT. Translation gives CASSLWSVNEKLFF.

This clone was seen a handful of times. The chain combines TRBV18 with TRBJ1-5; D is unclear. The CDR3 runs 15 residues. Trimming left V 2 bases short and J 1 base short, with 9 bases between. In germline, CDR1 is KGHSH, CDR2 LQKENI. The CDR3 DNA reads TGTGCCAGCTCACCATCGAGGGAGAGCAATCAGCCCCAGCATTTT. Protein: CASSPSRESNQPQHF. Based on the CDR3 plus reference TRBV18 and TRBJ1-5, the full variable domain is NAGVMQNPRHLVRRRGQEARLRCSPMKGHSHVYWYRQLPEEGLKFMVYLQKENIIDESGMPKERFSAEFPKEGPSILRIQQVVRGDSAAYFCASSPSRESNQPQHFGDGTRLSIL.

This rearrangement joins TRBV5-4 to TRBJ2-7; D unclear. The CDR3 sequence is 11 residues long. Germline V gene lookup returns CDR1 SGHNT and CDR2 YYREEE (reference sequence). V lost 7 bases and J 3 bases, leaving 8 bases between the germline ends. The CDR3 loop reads CASGQHYEQYF. The CDR3, as DNA: TGTGCCAGCGGGCAGCACTACGAGCAGTACTTC.